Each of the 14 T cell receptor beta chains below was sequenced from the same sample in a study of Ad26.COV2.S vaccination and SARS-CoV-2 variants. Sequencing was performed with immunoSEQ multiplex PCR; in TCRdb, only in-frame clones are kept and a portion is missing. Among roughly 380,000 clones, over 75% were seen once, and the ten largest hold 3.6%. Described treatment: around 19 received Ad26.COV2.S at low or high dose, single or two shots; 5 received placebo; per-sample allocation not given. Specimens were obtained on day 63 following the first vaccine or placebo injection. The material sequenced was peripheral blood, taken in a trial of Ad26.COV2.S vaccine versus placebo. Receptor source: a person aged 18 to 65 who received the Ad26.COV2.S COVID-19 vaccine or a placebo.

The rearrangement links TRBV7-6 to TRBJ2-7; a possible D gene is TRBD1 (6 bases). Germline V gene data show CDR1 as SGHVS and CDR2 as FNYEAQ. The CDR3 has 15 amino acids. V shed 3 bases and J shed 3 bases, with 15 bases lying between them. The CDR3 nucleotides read TGTGCCAGCAGCTTCCGGGACATCCCCAACTACGAGCAGTACTTC. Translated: CASSFRDIPNYEQYF.

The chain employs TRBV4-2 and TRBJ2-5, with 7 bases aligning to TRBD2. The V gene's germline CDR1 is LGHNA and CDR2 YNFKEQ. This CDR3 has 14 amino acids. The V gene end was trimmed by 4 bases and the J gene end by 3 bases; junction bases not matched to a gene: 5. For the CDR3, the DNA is TGTGCCAGCAGCCCCACTGGACTAGAAGAGACCCAGTACTTC. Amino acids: CASSPTGLEETQYF.

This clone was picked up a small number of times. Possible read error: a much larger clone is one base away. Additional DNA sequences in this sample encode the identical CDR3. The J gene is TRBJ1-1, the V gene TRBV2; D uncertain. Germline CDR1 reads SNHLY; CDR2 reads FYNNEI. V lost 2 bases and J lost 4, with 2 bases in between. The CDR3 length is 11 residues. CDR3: CASSEFTEAFF. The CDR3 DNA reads TGTGCCAGCAGTGAATTCACTGAAGCTTTCTTT. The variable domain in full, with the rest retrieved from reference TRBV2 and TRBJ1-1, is EPEVTQTPSHQVTQMGQEVILRCVPISNHLYFYWYRQILGQKVEFLVSFYNNEISEKSEIFDDQFSVERPDGSNFTLKIRSTKLEDSAMYFCASSEFTEAFFGQGTRLTVV.

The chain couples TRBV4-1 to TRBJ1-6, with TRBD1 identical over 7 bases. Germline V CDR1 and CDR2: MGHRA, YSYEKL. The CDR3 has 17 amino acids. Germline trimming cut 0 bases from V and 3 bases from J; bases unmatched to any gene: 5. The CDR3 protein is CASSQDSGGLYNSPLHF. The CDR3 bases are TGCGCCAGCAGCCAAGATTCAGGGGGGCTCTATAATTCACCCCTCCACTTT.

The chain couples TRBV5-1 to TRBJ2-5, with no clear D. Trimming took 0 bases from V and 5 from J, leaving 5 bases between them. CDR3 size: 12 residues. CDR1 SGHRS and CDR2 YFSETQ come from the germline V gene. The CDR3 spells CASSLAFETQYF. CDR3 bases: TGCGCCAGCAGCTTGGCCTTCGAGACCCAGTACTTC.

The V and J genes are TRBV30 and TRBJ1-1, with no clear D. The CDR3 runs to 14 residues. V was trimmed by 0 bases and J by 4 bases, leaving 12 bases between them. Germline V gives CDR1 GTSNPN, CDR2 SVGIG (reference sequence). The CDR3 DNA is TGTGCCTGGAGTGTATCTCTGGTGGGCACTGAAGCTTTCTTT. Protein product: CAWSVSLVGTEAFF.

CDR3: CASSLDRVGYNSPLHF. The CDR3 DNA sequence: TGCGCCAGCAGCTTGGACAGGGTTGGCTATAATTCACCCCTCCACTTT. This chain links TRBV5-1 with TRBJ1-6, with D possibly matching TRBD1 (6 bases). Trimming removed 0 bases from V and 3 bases from J, with 10 bases in between. The CDR3 extends over 16 amino acids. CDR1 and CDR2 (germline): SGHRS, YFSETQ.

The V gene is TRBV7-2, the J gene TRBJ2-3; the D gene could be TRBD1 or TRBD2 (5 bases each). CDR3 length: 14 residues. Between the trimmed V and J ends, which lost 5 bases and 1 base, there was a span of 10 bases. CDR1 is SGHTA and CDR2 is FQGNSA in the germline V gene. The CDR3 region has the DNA TGTGCCAGCAGCGAGGTGGGGGGCACAGATACGCAGTATTTT. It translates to CASSEVGGTDTQYF.

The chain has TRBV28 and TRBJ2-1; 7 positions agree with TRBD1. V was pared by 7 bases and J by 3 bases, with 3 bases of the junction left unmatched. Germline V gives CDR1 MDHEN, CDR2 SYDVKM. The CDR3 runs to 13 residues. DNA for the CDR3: TGTGCCAGCATTGGGACAGTCTACAATGAGCAGTTCTTC. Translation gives CASIGTVYNEQFF.

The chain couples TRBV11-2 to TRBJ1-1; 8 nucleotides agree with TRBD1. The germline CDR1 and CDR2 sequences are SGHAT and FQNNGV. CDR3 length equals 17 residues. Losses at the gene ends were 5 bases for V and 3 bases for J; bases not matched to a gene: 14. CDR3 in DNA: TGTGCCAGCAGCCCCCCGGTCGGACAGGGACCGCACACTGAAGCTTTCTTT. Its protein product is CASSPPVGQGPHTEAFF.

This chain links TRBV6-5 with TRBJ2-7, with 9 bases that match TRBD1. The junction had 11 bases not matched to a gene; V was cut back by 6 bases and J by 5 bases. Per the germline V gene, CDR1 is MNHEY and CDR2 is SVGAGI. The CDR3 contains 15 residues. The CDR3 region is CASSLTDRGLHEQYF. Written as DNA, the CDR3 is TGTGCCAGCAGCTTAACGGACAGGGGACTTCACGAGCAGTACTTC.

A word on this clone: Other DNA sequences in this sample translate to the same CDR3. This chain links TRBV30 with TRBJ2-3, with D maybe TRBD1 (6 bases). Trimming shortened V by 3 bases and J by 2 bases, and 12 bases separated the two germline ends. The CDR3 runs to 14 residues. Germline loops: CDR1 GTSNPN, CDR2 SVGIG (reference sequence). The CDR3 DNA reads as TGTGCCTGGAGCCCGGGACACCTCACAGATACGCAGTATTTT. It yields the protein CAWSPGHLTDTQYF.

CDR3 nucleotides: TGCAGCGTTGAATACAGGGAAGGGTCTGAAGCTTTCTTT. It yields the protein CSVEYREGSEAFF. The chain joins TRBV29-1 to TRBJ1-1, with TRBD1 as a possible D gene (6 bases). This CDR3 comprises 13 residues. Trimming pared 2 bases from V and 6 bases from J, leaving 13 bases between. Germline CDR1 SQVTM, CDR2 ANQGSEA. Looking up the rest from reference TRBV29-1 and TRBJ1-1 gives the full variable domain: SAVISQKPSRDICQRGTSLTIQCQVDSQVTMMFWYRQQPGQSLTLIATANQGSEATYESGFVIDKFPISRPNLTFSTLTVSNMSPEDSSIYLCSVEYREGSEAFFGQGTRLTVV.

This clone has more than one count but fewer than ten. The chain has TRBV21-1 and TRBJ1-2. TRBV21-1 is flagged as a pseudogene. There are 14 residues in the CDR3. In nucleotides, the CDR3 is TGTGCCAGCGGAGATATACCTTCTAACTATGGCTACACCTTC. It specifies CASGDIPSNYGYTF.